The present entry profiles one T cell receptor (beta chain) with its context. The antigen this receptor binds is unknown. Base quality data are lacking; no much larger clone is found one base away. V lost 4 bases and J lost 4 bases; the stretch between them is 23 bases long. Reading the germline V gene gives CDR1 SGHAT and CDR2 FQNNGV. The CDR3 contains 19 residues, cysteine and phenylalanine counted. The DNA shown is the 57-base CDR3, in frame from base 1. TCRbeta CDR3 regions were amplified from genomic DNA using the immunoSEQ Assay, a bias-controlled multiplex PCR. From the authors' description of their analysis: Within the assay, amplification of reference gene primers was used to estimate how many nucleated cells each sample contained. To quantify the absolute abundance of each unique TCRbeta CDR3 rearrangement, sequence reads were collapsed and filtered. Productive Simpson clonality was computed per sample as the square root of Simpson's diversity index over productive rearrangements. TCRdb's version of the immuneACCESS table is confined to in-frame rearrangements and falls short of the full clone set. An unresolved V gene accounts for under half of the shortfall where checked; the remainder is of unknown origin. V and J calls and clone size are as listed in that table; D and trimming were resolved from the DNA. The sample data list 150,000 or so clones, and roughly 87% of these were observed just once. The biggest ten clones account for approximately 9.9% of the sample.

The record originates from a study of blood T cell repertoires in COVID-19 (dated by TCRdb to 2018 to 2020). About the full investigation: Samples from collaborators originated in the United States, Italy and Spain and spanned both the acute and convalescent phases of COVID-19. Subjects who had been exposed to COVID-19, were actively infected with it, or had recovered from it provided the deeply sampled blood TCRbeta repertoires that made up the dataset. Where available, HLA class I and class II types were obtained from metadata supplied by the sample provider rather than from assay-based typing. A freely available public database, intended as a resource for researchers studying the immune response to SARS-CoV-2, is where the repertoires were released. The samples were drawn from two sources: the first 160 participants of the ongoing ImmuneRACE study, and over 1,000 subjects contributed by 6 global collaborators. A de-identified subject ID, COVID-19 status, age in years and sex were almost always included in the sample metadata. The prospective study material was composed of cDNA or gDNA derived from T cells, B-cell-depleted T cells, or PBMCs. What the work shows at the level of the full study, not this receptor alone: The amount of clinical and demographic metadata varied by source and participant and was provided uncurated.

Participants in the prospective study were enrolled through a virtual design, were aged roughly 18 to 90 years, and lived in 24 United States geographic areas. In the prospective study, participants were assigned to cohorts based on the clinical history participants reported in a screening survey and a study questionnaire. Recovered participants in ImmuneRACE Cohort 3 were defined by two consecutive negative NP/OP PCR tests, clearance by a healthcare professional, or resolution of symptoms. In the prospective study, whole blood, serum and a nasopharyngeal or oropharyngeal swab were collected from each participant by mobile phlebotomists. Additional blood draws and questionnaires over an approximately 2-month period could optionally be provided by prospective study participants. Blood samples from the prospective study were shipped frozen or at room temperature prior to DNA extraction.

The chain was built from TRBV11-2 and TRBJ1-6, with the D gene not clear enough to name. The sample consisted of PBMCs or T cells enriched from blood (not recorded which). The receptor was isolated from a man in his forties or fifties who had recovered from COVID-19. Here is the DNA: TGTGCCAGCAGCTCGTTACGCCCATCTCCAGTATATTATAATTCACCCCTCCACTTT. It codes for CASSSLRPSPVYYNSPLHF.